The clone carrying this T cell receptor beta chain has at least ten counts. What it binds is not known. The data were obtained in a study of early T cells in non-severe SARS-CoV-2 infection. Whole-study context: Chains were not paired, and sequencing was done on bulk RNA from unsorted whole blood. General observations from the study: Anti-spike CD8 specificities were favored by VDJdb matching, whose results missed private and CD4 specificities.

As part of library construction, unique molecular identifiers were attached to individual cDNA molecules. TCRdb re-called the 5' RACE reads through MiXCR, storing one row per CDR3 protein. There are roughly 16,000 distinct CDR3 sequences in the sample; 4.5% to 6% occur only once, and 6% to 7% lies in the top ten. This specimen consisted of whole blood, obtained at baseline. The TCR sequence derives from an adult who was a healthcare worker with PCR-confirmed SARS-CoV-2 infection or an uninfected control (not recorded which).

The CDR3 DNA follows: TGTGCCAGCAGCTTGAGGGGTCCGGGGACTAACTATGGCTACACCTTC. This translates into CASSLRGPGTNYGYTF. The chain employs TRBV5-4 and TRBJ1-2, with D possibly matching TRBD1 (5 bases). Germline CDR1 and CDR2: SGHNT and YYREEE (reference sequence). The CDR3 has 16 amino acids. The V end lost 1 base, the J end lost 0 bases, and 13 bases lay between the germline ends.